This T cell receptor beta chain is from a study of blood T cells in healthy people across ages (dated by TCRdb to between 2014 and 2017). At the level of the whole study: In model experiments, template switching captured about one uniquely barcoded TCR beta cDNA molecule for every two T cells. Using the same blood draw, the study looked at two additional independent replicas of 1 million unique cDNA reads for two donors, one aged 18 to 30 and the other aged 80 or older. Four age groups were formed from the donors: young (average roughly 16 years), middle-aged (around 37), aged (62) and long-lived (roughly 81). Donors of different ages were randomly distributed across sequencing lanes to avoid experimental bias. Using deep sequencing normalized with unique cDNA molecular identifiers, the study measured how TCR beta repertoire diversity changes with age.

Donors were roughly 40 systemically healthy Caucasian individuals from Russia aged roughly 6 to 100 years. Each donor gave about 11 milliliters of peripheral blood, drawn into EDTA-treated Vacutainer tubes. Ficoll-Paque density-gradient centrifugation was used to isolate PBMCs, with at least 7 million per sample. Trizol reagent was used to extract total RNA from PBMCs, with at least 6 micrograms per sample. The percentages of naive CD45RAhigh/CD27high T cells were determined by flow cytometry on a PBMC aliquot from every donor. The CDR3 has 14 amino acids, counting the end cysteine and phenylalanine. Only the CDR3 part of the read is kept: 42 bases, read in frame from the first base. V gives up 4 bases and J gives up 0 bases, and the segment between their germline ends measures 10 bases. For CDR1 and CDR2, the germline V gene (reference sequence) lists LNHDA and SQIVND. Library preparation used 5' RACE. TCRdb records Illumina HiSeq 2500 as the sequencer. The second PCR ran for about 6 to 12 cycles and used a J-beta primer mix along with a sample-barcoded 5' primer. A template-switch 5' adaptor carrying 12 random nucleotides introduced a unique molecular identifier onto each TCR beta cDNA molecule. At least 2.5 million CDR3-containing paired-end reads were obtained from each sample. All of the RNA was converted into first-strand cDNA using the Mint cDNA synthesis kit, with a TRBC-specific oligonucleotide serving as the primer. Following uracil-DNA glycosylase treatment, all cDNA underwent a first 18-cycle PCR with the universal primers M1SS and BC2_uni_R. Turning to the authors' computational methods: For normalization, 1 million high-quality reads were randomly selected from each sample, with every read carrying a distinct molecular identifier. Reads sharing molecular identifiers were discarded rather than binned into consensus sequences. MiTCR, run with a Q25 quality threshold and the strictest error-elimination algorithm, handled CDR3 identification, clonotype clustering and error correction. A nonparametric unseen species model with Euler transformation was used to estimate lower-bound total TCR beta diversity. The public sequencing data were trimmed at Q25 with fastp and processed into clonotypes with MiXCR by TCRdb, which kept only in-frame beta chains. Each CDR3 protein gets just one entry, which takes the most common genes and DNA from the rows behind it. The V and J calls were not made by the authors but by TCRdb's processing. The sample profile shows around 800,000 distinct CDR3 sequences; about 47% of them were found once. Over 15% of the sample lies in the top ten.

Study-wide findings and limitations: Estimates of total diversity based on one million sequenced T cells were considered lower bounds and underestimates. There was a strong correlation between observed TCR beta diversity and the percentage of naive T cells measured by flow cytometry. Since profiling was done on bulk unsorted PBMCs, naive and antigen-experienced compartments could not be conclusively compared. Compared with the aged group, more naive CD4+ T cells, fewer expanded clones and increased TCR diversity were shown by the long-lived group, suggesting age selection. Because the CMV infection status of the donors was unknown, age-related changes in expanded clonotypes may potentially have been confounded. As age increased, observed TCR beta diversity per million T cells dropped in a roughly linear way, and a significant reduction was already evident by age about 36.

This clonotype was counted between two and nine times. Its antigen target is currently unknown. No base quality values were provided; no much bigger clone lies one nucleotide off. Source material: blood. The chain couples TRBV19 to TRBJ2-7, with no D gene named confidently. The clonotype was recovered from a man at least 80 years old in good health. The sequence in DNA is TGTGCCAGTAGTAGGGTAGAGAGCTCCTACGAGCAGTACTTC. Its translation is CASSRVESSYEQYF. Full variable domain (CDR3 extended with the reference TRBV19 and TRBJ2-7 proteins): DGGITQSPKYLFRKEGQNVTLSCEQNLNHDAMYWYRQDPGQGLRLIYYSQIVNDFQKGDIAEGYSVSREKKESFPLTVTSAQKNPTAFYLCASSRVESSYEQYFGPGTRLTVT.